One and the same sample provided the 26 T cell receptor beta chains below, sequenced in a study of shared clonotypes between healthy human individuals. Measured with immunoSEQ multiplex PCR; TCRdb has only the in-frame clones, and not every one. The sample lists more than 1 million clones, 70% to 80% occurring once. Sequences were obtained from memory CD4+ T cells from PBMCs. Subset indicated: CD45RA-negative fraction. All receptors come from a man between 18 and 35 years old in good health. Some clones in this sample may be carry-over from other donors' samples.

In nucleotides, the CDR3 is TGTGCCAGCAGTTTACGCCGGACACGGAGGACCGGGGAGCTGTTTTTT. Translated: CASSLRRTRRTGELFF. This chain links TRBV28 with TRBJ2-2; D may match TRBD1 or TRBD2 (5 bases each). CDR1 is MDHEN, CDR2 SYDVKM, per germline. Trimming took 2 bases from V and 5 from J, leaving 15 bases between them. CDR3 length equals 16 residues.

This sequence joins TRBV7-9 and TRBJ1-3; D gene unclear. The CDR3 is 12 amino acids. Germline values: CDR1 SEHNR, CDR2 FQNEAQ (reference sequence). Trimming removed 6 bases from V and 1 base from J, with 4 bases in between. Written as DNA, the CDR3 is TGTGCCAGCAGTGTATCTGGAAACACCATATATTTT. Its protein is CASSVSGNTIYF.

This clone was observed once. The CDR3 DNA reads TGTGCCAGCAGCTCCAGGGTAGGGAACACTGAAGCTTTCTTT. This codes for CASSSRVGNTEAFF. The chain links TRBV7-3 to TRBJ1-1; possible D gene TRBD1, 5 bases. The V gene lost 4 bases and the J gene lost 1 base, with 10 bases spanning the gap. The CDR3 contains 14 residues. CDR1 and CDR2 (germline): SGHTA, FQGTGA.

This chain uses TRBV7-9 with TRBJ2-1; 13 nucleotides align to TRBD2. The germline CDR1 and CDR2 sequences are SEHNR and FQNEAQ (reference sequence). The CDR3 length is 15 residues. V lost 6 bases, J lost 8 bases, and 7 bases stayed unmatched. This CDR3 is CASRTSGRASDEQFF. In DNA, the CDR3 is TGTGCCAGCAGAACTAGCGGGAGGGCCAGTGATGAGCAGTTCTTC. Full variable domain (outside the CDR3, taken from reference TRBV7-9 and TRBJ2-1): DTGVSQNPRHKITKRGQNVTFRCDPISEHNRLYWYRQTLGQGPEFLTYFQNEAQLEKSRLLSDRFSAERPKGSFSTLEIQRTEQGDSAMYLCASRTSGRASDEQFFGPGTRLTVL.

Remarks on this clone: Other nucleotide sequences from this sample produce the same CDR3. The genes are TRBV28 and TRBJ1-5; tentative D call: TRBD1 (5 bases). V was trimmed by 2 bases and J by 1 base, leaving 9 bases between them. Germline lookup yields CDR1 MDHEN and CDR2 SYDVKM. This CDR3 region has 15 residues. The CDR3 loop is CASSLRGRSNQPQHF. DNA of the CDR3: TGTGCCAGCAGTTTAAGGGGTCGCAGCAATCAGCCCCAGCATTTT.

Of note for this clone: The same CDR3 arises from other DNA sequences in this sample as well. The chain joins TRBV5-1 to TRBJ2-5; D gene unclear. The CDR3 consists of 12 residues. V was trimmed by 0 bases and J by 4 bases, leaving 4 bases between them. Germline-derived CDR1 and CDR2 are SGHRS and YFSETQ. The CDR3 nucleotides read TGCGCCAGCAGCTTGGATGGAGAGACCCAGTACTTC. Encoded protein: CASSLDGETQYF.

This clone showed up just once. CDR3 sequence (DNA): TGTGCCAGCTCACCACCCCTGGGCCCTCAAAGCACTGAAGCTTTCTTT. The encoded protein is CASSPPLGPQSTEAFF. This rearrangement joins TRBV18 to TRBJ1-1, with D unclear. Germline CDR1 reads KGHSH; CDR2 reads LQKENI. This CDR3 spans 16 amino acids. V was cut by 0 bases and J by 4 bases, with 15 bases left in between.

This clone was found once. V usage is TRBV9 and J usage is TRBJ2-5; 8 bases match TRBD2. The V and J ends lost 3 bases and 3 bases, in that order; junction bases with no gene match: 1. CDR1 is SGDLS, CDR2 YYNGEE, per germline. The CDR3 length is 13 residues. This chain's CDR3 is CASSAAGEETQYF. The CDR3 DNA sequence: TGTGCCAGCAGCGCAGCGGGAGAAGAGACCCAGTACTTC.

This clone was observed many times. The chain recombines TRBV27 with TRBJ1-4; a weak D match, TRBD1 (5 bases). The CDR3 extends over 15 amino acids. CDR1 and CDR2 from the germline V gene are MNHEY and SMNVEV (reference sequence). Deletions cut 2 bases from V and 4 bases from J, with 11 bases between. The DNA for the CDR3 is TGTGCCAGCAGTTTAGGCGGGGGGGTTAATGAAAAACTGTTTTTT. Amino acids: CASSLGGGVNEKLFF. Together with reference TRBV27 and TRBJ1-4, the CDR3 gives the full variable domain: EAQVTQNPRYLITVTGKKLTVTCSQNMNHEYMSWYRQDPGLGLRQIYYSMNVEVTDKGDVPEGYKVSRKEKRNFPLILESPSPNQTSLYFCASSLGGGVNEKLFFGSGTQLSVL.

The V and J genes are TRBV5-1 and TRBJ1-4; no firm D call. Germline V gene lookup returns CDR1 SGHRS and CDR2 YFSETQ. Trimming stripped 0 bases from V and 4 bases from J, with 10 bases between. The CDR3 sequence is 15 residues long. CDR3 sequence: CASSLGTGVNEKLFF. CDR3 sequence (DNA): TGCGCCAGCAGCTTGGGGACGGGAGTTAATGAAAAACTGTTTTTT. The variable domain in full, completed from reference TRBV5-1 and TRBJ1-4, reads KAGVTQTPRYLIKTRGQQVTLSCSPISGHRSVSWYQQTPGQGLQFLFEYFSETQRNKGNFPGRFSGRQFSNSRSEMNVSTLELGDSALYLCASSLGTGVNEKLFFGSGTQLSVL.

This clone has just one count. The CDR3 sequence is CASSFGTLNTEAFF. In DNA, the CDR3 is TGTGCCAGCAGCTTCGGGACTTTGAACACTGAAGCTTTCTTT. The rearrangement uses TRBV2 and TRBJ1-1; TRBD1 might be the D (5 bases). Germline values: CDR1 SNHLY, CDR2 FYNNEI. The V gene lost 6 bases and the J gene lost 0 bases, with 11 bases spanning the gap. This CDR3 has 14 residues.

The genes are TRBV5-1 and TRBJ1-1; D not resolved. V was shortened by 0 bases and J by 1 base, with 10 bases between the two germline ends. Germline values: CDR1 SGHRS, CDR2 YFSETQ. This CDR3 is 15 amino acids long. CDR3 bases: TGCGCCAGCAGCTTGGAGGCATCGCCGAACACTGAAGCTTTCTTT. Protein product: CASSLEASPNTEAFF.

The rearrangement joins TRBV5-1 to TRBJ2-5; TRBD1 agrees at 9 bases. Germline CDR1 and CDR2: SGHRS and YFSETQ. The CDR3 length is 15 residues. Losses at the gene ends were 2 bases for V and 5 bases for J; bases not matched to a gene: 7. In DNA form, the CDR3 reads TGCGCCAGCAGCTTAGGGGACAGGGTCGGGGAGACCCAGTACTTC. Its protein is CASSLGDRVGETQYF.

This chain links TRBV9 with TRBJ2-2; D is possibly TRBD1 (6 bases). The CDR3 totals 14 residues. Germline-derived CDR1 and CDR2 are SGDLS and YYNGEE. V was clipped by 4 bases and J by 8 bases, with 15 bases between them. The CDR3 sequence is CASSSVGALGELFF. CDR3 coding DNA: TGTGCCAGCAGCTCGGTGGGGGCGCTTGGGGAGCTGTTTTTT.

This chain joins TRBV5-1 and TRBJ1-1; D gene unclear. Germline lookup yields CDR1 SGHRS and CDR2 YFSETQ. This CDR3 spans 13 amino acids. The germline V and J ends were trimmed by 2 bases and 5 bases, with 10 bases remaining between them. CDR3: CASSFVRETEAFF. The CDR3 DNA sequence: TGCGCCAGCAGCTTCGTCAGAGAAACTGAAGCTTTCTTT.

The rearrangement uses TRBV28 and TRBJ2-7, with a tentative D call TRBD1 (5 bases). Germline V gives CDR1 MDHEN, CDR2 SYDVKM. The V end was cut by 3 bases, the J end by 4 bases, with 13 bases between. CDR3 length: 14 residues. CDR3 DNA: TGTGCCAGCAGTTTCCCTCAGGGTCGATACGAGCAGTACTTC. Amino acids: CASSFPQGRYEQYF.

The chain uses TRBV6-5 and TRBJ1-2; D unclear. V was pared by 2 bases and J by 0 bases, with 10 bases between. The CDR3 loop spans 15 amino acids. Germline-derived CDR1 and CDR2 are MNHEY and SVGAGI. CDR3 nucleotides: TGTGCCAGCAGTTACCACGGGAACCCTAACTATGGCTACACCTTC. This sequence encodes CASSYHGNPNYGYTF.

The chain joins TRBV27 to TRBJ2-1, with D perhaps matching TRBD2 (6 bases). The germline CDR1 and CDR2 sequences are MNHEY and SMNVEV (reference sequence). CDR3 length: 15 residues. Trimming left V 5 bases short and J 4 bases short, with 15 bases between. The CDR3 bases are TGTGCCAGCAGTAGGGACTCGATGGGGTACAATGAGCAGTTCTTC. Protein: CASSRDSMGYNEQFF.

The J gene is TRBJ2-2, the V gene TRBV7-7, with D uncertain. Trimming removed 2 bases from V and 4 bases from J, with 11 bases in between. The CDR3 spans 15 residues. The V gene's germline CDR1 is SSHAT and CDR2 FNYEAQ (reference sequence). The CDR3 here is CASSLPERSTGELFF. The DNA for the CDR3 is TGTGCCAGCAGCTTACCCGAAAGGTCCACCGGGGAGCTGTTTTTT.

This clone occurred many times. The chain uses TRBV7-3 and TRBJ2-5; 8 nucleotides align to TRBD1. Germline CDR1 and CDR2: SGHTA and FQGTGA. V gave up 1 base and J gave up 5 bases; unmatched junction bases: 9. This CDR3 region has 16 residues. CDR3 protein: CASSLSFNRDRETQYF. In DNA, the CDR3 is TGTGCCAGCAGCTTAAGTTTCAACAGGGACAGGGAGACCCAGTACTTC.

Points on this clone: This sequence is one base from a far larger clone and is likely a read error. This chain links TRBV30 with TRBJ1-1; tentatively, D is TRBD1 (5 bases). The CDR3 runs to 16 residues. Germline-derived CDR1 and CDR2 are GTSNPN and SVGIG (reference sequence). The germline V and J ends were trimmed by 1 base and 4 bases, with 19 bases remaining between them. Written as DNA, the CDR3 is TGTGCCTGGAGTGCGTTCCCTCGGGGACCCAGCACTGAAGCTTTCTTT. Translating it yields CAWSAFPRGPSTEAFF.

This chain connects TRBV29-1 to TRBJ2-3, with 9 nucleotides matching TRBD2. The CDR3 totals 15 residues. V lost 4 bases to trimming and J lost 5 bases; unmatched junction nucleotides: 10. Germline CDR1 is SQVTM and CDR2 is ANQGSEA. The CDR3 loop reads CSVAGSRLAEDTQYF. The CDR3 DNA is TGCAGCGTTGCCGGGTCTCGACTAGCGGAAGATACGCAGTATTTT.

The CDR3 reads CGGGRKAGELFF. In DNA, the CDR3 is TGTGGGGGCGGGAGAAAGGCCGGGGAGCTGTTTTTT. The chain couples TRBV6-1 to TRBJ2-2; TRBD2 matches 7 bases. The CDR3 has 12 amino acids. Germline CDR1 is MNHNS and CDR2 is SASEGT.

J is TRBJ2-7 and V is TRBV11-2, with TRBD1 identical over 9 bases. The CDR3 is made up of 15 amino acids. With 4 bases clipped from V and 5 bases from J, the junction kept 9 bases outside the gene matches. Per the germline V gene, CDR1 is SGHAT and CDR2 is FQNNGV. The CDR3 bases are TGTGCCAGCAGCTCCCTCGGGACAGGGAGAAACGAGCAGTACTTC. As protein: CASSSLGTGRNEQYF. The variable domain in full, with the rest retrieved from reference TRBV11-2 and TRBJ2-7, is EAGVAQSPRYKIIEKRQSVAFWCNPISGHATLYWYQQILGQGPKLLIQFQNNGVVDDSQLPKDRFSAERLKGVDSTLKIQPAKLEDSAVYLCASSSLGTGRNEQYFGPGTRLTVT.

V is TRBV7-9 and J is TRBJ2-5, with D maybe TRBD2 (5 bases). V was clipped by 5 bases and J by 7 bases, with 11 bases between them. Per germline, CDR1 SEHNR and CDR2 FQNEAQ (reference sequence). The CDR3 contains 12 residues. In DNA, the CDR3 is TGTGCCAGCAGCCCCGAGGGCCCGACCCAGTACTTC. Translated: CASSPEGPTQYF.

This chain connects TRBV29-1 to TRBJ1-1, with D possibly being TRBD1 (6 bases). CDR3 length equals 14 residues. V lost 6 bases and J lost 8, with 22 bases in between. Per germline, CDR1 SQVTM and CDR2 ANQGSEA. CDR3: CSVLLHTGSGEAFF. DNA of the CDR3: TGCAGCGTCCTACTCCATACAGGGTCGGGAGAAGCTTTCTTT. The variable domain in full, completed from reference TRBV29-1 and TRBJ1-1, reads SAVISQKPSRDICQRGTSLTIQCQVDSQVTMMFWYRQQPGQSLTLIATANQGSEATYESGFVIDKFPISRPNLTFSTLTVSNMSPEDSSIYLCSVLLHTGSGEAFFGQGTRLTVV.